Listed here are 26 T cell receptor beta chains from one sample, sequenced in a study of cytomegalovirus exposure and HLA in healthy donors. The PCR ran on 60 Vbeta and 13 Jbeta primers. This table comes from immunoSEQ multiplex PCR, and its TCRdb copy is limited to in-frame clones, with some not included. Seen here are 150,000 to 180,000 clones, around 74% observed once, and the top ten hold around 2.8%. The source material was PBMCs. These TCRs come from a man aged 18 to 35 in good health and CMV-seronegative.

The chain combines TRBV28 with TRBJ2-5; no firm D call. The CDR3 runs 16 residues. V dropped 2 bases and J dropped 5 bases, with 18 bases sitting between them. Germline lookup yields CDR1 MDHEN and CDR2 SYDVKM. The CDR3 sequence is CASSLARRIIRETQYF. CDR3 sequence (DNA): TGTGCCAGCAGTTTAGCCCGGAGAATTATACGGGAGACCCAGTACTTC.

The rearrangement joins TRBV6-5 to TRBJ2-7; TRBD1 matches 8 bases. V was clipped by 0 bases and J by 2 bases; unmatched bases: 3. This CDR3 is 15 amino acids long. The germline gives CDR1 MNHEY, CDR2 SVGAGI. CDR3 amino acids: CASSYSQGAPYEQYV. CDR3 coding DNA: TGTGCCAGCAGTTACTCCCAGGGGGCTCCCTACGAGCAGTACGTC.

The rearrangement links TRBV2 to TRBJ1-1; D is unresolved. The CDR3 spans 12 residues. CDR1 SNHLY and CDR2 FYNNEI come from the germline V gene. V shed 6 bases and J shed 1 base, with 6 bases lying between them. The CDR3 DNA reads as TGTGCCAGCAGCAGGCAGAACACTGAAGCTTTCTTT. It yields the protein CASSRQNTEAFF.

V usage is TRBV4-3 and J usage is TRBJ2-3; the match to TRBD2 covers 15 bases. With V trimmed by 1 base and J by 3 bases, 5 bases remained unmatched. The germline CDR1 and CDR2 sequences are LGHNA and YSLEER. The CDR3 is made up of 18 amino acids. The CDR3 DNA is TGCGCCAGCAGCCAAGGGACTAGCGGGGGGGAAGATACAGATACGCAGTATTTT. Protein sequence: CASSQGTSGGEDTDTQYF.

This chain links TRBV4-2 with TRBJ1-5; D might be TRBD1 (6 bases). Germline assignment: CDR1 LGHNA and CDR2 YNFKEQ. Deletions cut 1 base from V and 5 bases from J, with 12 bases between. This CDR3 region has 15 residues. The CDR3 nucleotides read TGTGCCAGCAGCCAAGGAGGACGGACAGATCAGCCCCAGCATTTT. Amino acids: CASSQGGRTDQPQHF.

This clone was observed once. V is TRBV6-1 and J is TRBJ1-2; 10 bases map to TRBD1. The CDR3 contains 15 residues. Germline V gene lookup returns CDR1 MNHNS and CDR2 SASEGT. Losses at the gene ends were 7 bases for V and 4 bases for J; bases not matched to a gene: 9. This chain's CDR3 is CASTVTGGAGYGYTF. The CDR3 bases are TGTGCCAGCACTGTGACAGGGGGCGCTGGCTATGGCTACACCTTC.

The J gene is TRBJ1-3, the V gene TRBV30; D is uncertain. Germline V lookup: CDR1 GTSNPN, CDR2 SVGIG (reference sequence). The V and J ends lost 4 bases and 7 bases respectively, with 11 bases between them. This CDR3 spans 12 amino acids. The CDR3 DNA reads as TGTGCCTGGACATCACTTTGGAACACCATATATTTT. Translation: CAWTSLWNTIYF.

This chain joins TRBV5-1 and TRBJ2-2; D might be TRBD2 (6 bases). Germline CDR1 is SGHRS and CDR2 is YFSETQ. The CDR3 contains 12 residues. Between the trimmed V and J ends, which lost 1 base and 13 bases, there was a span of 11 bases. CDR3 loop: CASSLSGSRLFF. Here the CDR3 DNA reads TGCGCCAGCAGCTTGTCCGGGAGTCGGCTGTTTTTT.

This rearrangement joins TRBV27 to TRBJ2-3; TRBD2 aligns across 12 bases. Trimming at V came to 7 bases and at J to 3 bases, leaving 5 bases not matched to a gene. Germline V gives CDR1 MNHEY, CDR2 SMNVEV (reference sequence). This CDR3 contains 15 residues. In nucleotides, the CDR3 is TGTGCCAGCACGCGACTAGCGGGGGAAACAGATACGCAGTATTTT. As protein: CASTRLAGETDTQYF.

The CDR3: CASRTPSRGYTF. The CDR3, as DNA: TGTGCCAGCAGGACACCCTCTCGGGGCTACACCTTC. The gene calls are TRBV6-1 and TRBJ1-2; D remains unclear. Trimming left V 6 bases short and J 8 bases short, with 13 bases between. Germline CDR1 reads MNHNS; CDR2 reads SASEGT. The CDR3 has 12 amino acids.

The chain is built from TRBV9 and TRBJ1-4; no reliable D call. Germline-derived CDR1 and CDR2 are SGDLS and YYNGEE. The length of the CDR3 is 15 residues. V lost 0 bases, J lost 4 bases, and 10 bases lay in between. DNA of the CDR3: TGTGCCAGCAGCGTAGGGTACCGAGATAATGAAAAACTGTTTTTT. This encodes CASSVGYRDNEKLFF.

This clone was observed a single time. CDR3: CASSPFLRGRGNEKLFF. The CDR3 region has the DNA TGTGCCAGCAGCCCTTTTCTCAGGGGGCGGGGAAATGAAAAACTGTTTTTT. This chain links TRBV7-9 with TRBJ1-4; 8 bases align to TRBD1. This CDR3 is built from 17 residues. Germline assignment: CDR1 SEHNR and CDR2 FQNEAQ (reference sequence). J lost 5 bases, V lost 5 bases, and 13 bases had no gene match.

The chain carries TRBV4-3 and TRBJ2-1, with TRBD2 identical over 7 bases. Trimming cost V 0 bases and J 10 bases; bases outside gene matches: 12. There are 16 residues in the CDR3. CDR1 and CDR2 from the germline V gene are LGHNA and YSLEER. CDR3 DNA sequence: TGCGCCAGCAGCCAAGATTCGCGAAGGGTCGGGAGGGAGCAGTTCTTC. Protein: CASSQDSRRVGREQFF.

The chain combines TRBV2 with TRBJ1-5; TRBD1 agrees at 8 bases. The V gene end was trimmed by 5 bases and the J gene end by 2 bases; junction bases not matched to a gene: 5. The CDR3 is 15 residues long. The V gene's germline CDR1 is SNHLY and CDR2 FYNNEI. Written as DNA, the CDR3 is TGTGCCAGCAGTACGGACAGGGTCGGCAATCAGCCCCAGCATTTT. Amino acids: CASSTDRVGNQPQHF.

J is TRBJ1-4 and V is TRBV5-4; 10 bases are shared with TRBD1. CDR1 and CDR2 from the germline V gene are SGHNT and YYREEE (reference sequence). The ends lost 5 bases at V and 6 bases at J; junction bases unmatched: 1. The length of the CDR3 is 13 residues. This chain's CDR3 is CASRGQGDEKLFF. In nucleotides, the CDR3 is TGTGCCAGCAGAGGACAGGGGGATGAAAAACTGTTTTTT. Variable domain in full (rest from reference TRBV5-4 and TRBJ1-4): ETGVTQSPTHLIKTRGQQVTLRCSSQSGHNTVSWYQQALGQGPQFIFQYYREEENGRGNFPPRFSGLQFPNYSSELNVNALELDDSALYLCASRGQGDEKLFFGSGTQLSVL.

DNA for the CDR3: TGTGCCAGCAGTTACCCGCGGGGGGGCGAGTCCGGGGAGCTGTTTTTT. It translates to CASSYPRGGESGELFF. The chain uses TRBV6-5 and TRBJ2-2, with 9 bases matching TRBD2. With 2 bases clipped from V and 6 bases from J, the junction kept 7 bases outside the gene matches. The CDR3 totals 16 residues. CDR1 MNHEY and CDR2 SVGAGI come from the germline V gene.

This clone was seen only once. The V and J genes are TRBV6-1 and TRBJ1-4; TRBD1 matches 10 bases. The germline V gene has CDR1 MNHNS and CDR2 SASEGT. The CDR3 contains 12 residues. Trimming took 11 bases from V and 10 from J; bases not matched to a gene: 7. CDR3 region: CASTGTGAKLFF. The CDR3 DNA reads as TGTGCCTCCACCGGGACAGGGGCAAAACTGTTTTTT.

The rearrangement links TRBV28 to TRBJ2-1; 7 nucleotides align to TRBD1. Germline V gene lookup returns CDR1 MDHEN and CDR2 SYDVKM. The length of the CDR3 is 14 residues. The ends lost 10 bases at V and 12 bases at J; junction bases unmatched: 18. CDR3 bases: TGTGCCATTCAGGCAGGACAGGACGTTTCGGGGCAGTTCTTC. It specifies CAIQAGQDVSGQFF. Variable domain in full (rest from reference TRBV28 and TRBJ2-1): DVKVTQSSRYLVKRTGEKVFLECVQDMDHENMFWYRQDPGLGLRLIYFSYDVKMKEKGDIPEGYSVSREKKERFSLILESASTNQTSMYLCAIQAGQDVSGQFFGPGTRLTVL.

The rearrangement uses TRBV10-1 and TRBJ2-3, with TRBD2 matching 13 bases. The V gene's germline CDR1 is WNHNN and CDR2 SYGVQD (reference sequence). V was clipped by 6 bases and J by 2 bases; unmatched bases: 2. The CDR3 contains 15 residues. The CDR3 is CASSGTSGATDTQYF. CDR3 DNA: TGCGCCAGCAGCGGGACTAGCGGGGCCACAGATACGCAGTATTTT.

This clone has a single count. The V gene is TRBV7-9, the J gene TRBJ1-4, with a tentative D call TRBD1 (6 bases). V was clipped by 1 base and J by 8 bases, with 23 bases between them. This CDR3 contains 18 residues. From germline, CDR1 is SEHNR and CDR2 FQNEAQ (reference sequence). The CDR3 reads CASSLGWGLTGNAEKLFF. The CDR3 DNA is TGTGCCAGCAGCTTAGGCTGGGGGTTGACAGGTAACGCAGAAAAACTGTTTTTT.

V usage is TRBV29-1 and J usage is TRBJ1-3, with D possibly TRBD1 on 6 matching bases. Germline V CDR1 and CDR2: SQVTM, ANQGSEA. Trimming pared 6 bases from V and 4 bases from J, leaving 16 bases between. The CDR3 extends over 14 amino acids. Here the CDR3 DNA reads TGCAGCGTCGCGGTCAGGGGCCCCGGAAACACCATATATTTT. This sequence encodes CSVAVRGPGNTIYF.

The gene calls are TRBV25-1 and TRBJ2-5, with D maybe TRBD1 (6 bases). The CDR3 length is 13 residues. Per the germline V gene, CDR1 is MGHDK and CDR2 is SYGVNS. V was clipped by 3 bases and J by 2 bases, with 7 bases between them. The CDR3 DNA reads TGTGCCAGCAGTGACAGGGGTCAAGAGACCCAGTACTTC. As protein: CASSDRGQETQYF.

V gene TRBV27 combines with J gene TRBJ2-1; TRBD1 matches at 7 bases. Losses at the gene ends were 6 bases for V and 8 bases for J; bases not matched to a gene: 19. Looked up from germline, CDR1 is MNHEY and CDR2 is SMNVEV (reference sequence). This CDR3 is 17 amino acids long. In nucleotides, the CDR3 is TGTGCCAGCAGCCTCATACAGGGGATAGGATCGGCCGATGAGCAGTTCTTC. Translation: CASSLIQGIGSADEQFF.

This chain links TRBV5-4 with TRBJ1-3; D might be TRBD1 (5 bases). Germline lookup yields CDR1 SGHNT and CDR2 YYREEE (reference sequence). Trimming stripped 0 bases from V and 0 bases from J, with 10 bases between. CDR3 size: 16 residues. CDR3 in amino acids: CASSLDWGYSGNTIYF. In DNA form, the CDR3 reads TGTGCCAGCAGCTTGGACTGGGGCTACTCTGGAAACACCATATATTTT.

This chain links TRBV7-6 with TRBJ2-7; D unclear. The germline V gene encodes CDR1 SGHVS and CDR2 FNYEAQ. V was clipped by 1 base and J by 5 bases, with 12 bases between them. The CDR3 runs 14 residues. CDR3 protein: CASSLDYSNNEQYF. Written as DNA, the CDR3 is TGTGCCAGCAGCTTAGATTACAGCAACAACGAGCAGTACTTC.

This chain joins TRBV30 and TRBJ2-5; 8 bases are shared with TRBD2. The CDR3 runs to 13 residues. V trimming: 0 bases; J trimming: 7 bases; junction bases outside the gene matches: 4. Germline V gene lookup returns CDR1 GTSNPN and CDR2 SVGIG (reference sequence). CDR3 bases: TGTGCCTGGAGTGTAGGGCTAGCGGGGACCCAGTACTTC. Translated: CAWSVGLAGTQYF.